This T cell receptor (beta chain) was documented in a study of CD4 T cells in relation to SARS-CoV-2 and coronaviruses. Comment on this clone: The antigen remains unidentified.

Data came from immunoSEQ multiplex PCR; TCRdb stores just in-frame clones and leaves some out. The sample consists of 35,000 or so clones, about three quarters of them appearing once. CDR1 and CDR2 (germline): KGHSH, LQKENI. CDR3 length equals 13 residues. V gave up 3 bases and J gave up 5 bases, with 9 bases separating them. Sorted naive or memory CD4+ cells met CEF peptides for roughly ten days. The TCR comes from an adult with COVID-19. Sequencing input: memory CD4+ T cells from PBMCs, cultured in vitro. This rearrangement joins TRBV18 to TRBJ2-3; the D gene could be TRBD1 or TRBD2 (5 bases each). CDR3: CASSPGTQDTQYF. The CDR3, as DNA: TGTGCCAGCTCACCCGGGACGCAAGATACGCAGTATTTT.